Listed below are T cell receptor beta chains from one sample, sequenced in a study of control samples from healthy donors and cancer patients. The assay was immunoSEQ multiplex PCR, and TCRdb's table has in-frame clones only and misses some. The sample records under 300,000 clones, around 79% being singletons. Sequencing was carried out using PBMCs. These receptors were obtained from a woman aged 60 to 75 with lung cancer. The CDR3 runs from the conserved cysteine through the conserved F or W. D genes are given only for firm matches. Expanded clones get a size class; other rows say once, few or many, or leave the size out.

.	.	TRBJ1-2	TRBV5-4	CASSLATGNGYTF	TGTGCCAGCAGCTTGGCAACAGGTAATGGCTACACCTTC
.	.	TRBJ1-2	TRBV9	CASSVGYNLNYGYTF	TGTGCCAGCAGCGTAGGGTACAACCTTAACTATGGCTACACCTTC
.	.	TRBJ1-4	TRBV18	CASSPGRWGEKLFF	TGTGCCAGCTCACCAGGCAGGTGGGGTGAAAAACTGTTTTTT
TRBD2	once	TRBJ2-5	TRBV9	CASSDPLGSGGMVSETQYF	TGTGCCAGCAGCGACCCCCTCGGTAGCGGGGGGATGGTGTCTGAGACCCAGTACTTC
.	.	TRBJ1-5	TRBV27	CASSSNPFQPQHF	TGTGCCAGCAGTTCCAACCCTTTCCAGCCCCAGCATTTT
.	.	TRBJ1-4	TRBV28	CASSFSRGGEKLFF	TGTGCCAGCAGTTTCAGTAGGGGAGGGGAAAAACTGTTTTTT
.	few	TRBJ1-4	TRBV19	CASIGLLSEKLFF	TGTGCCAGTATTGGACTCCTCTCCGAAAAACTGTTTTTT
.	.	TRBJ1-1	TRBV5-1	CASSPGHPTEAFF	TGCGCCAGCAGCCCCGGGCACCCCACTGAAGCTTTCTTT
.	.	TRBJ2-2	TRBV24-1	CATSDEVTGELFF	TGTGCCACCAGTGATGAGGTCACCGGGGAGCTGTTTTTT
.	.	TRBJ1-1	TRBV15	CATSRTQAIGGTEAFF	TGTGCCACCAGCAGAACACAGGCCATAGGGGGTACTGAAGCTTTCTTT
TRBD1	.	TRBJ1-3	TRBV11-2	CASSLVPTGATGNTIYF	TGTGCCAGCAGCTTAGTTCCCACAGGGGCGACTGGAAACACCATATATTTT
TRBD1	.	TRBJ2-7	TRBV7-2	CASSPDRDSYEQYF	TGTGCCAGCAGCCCGGACAGGGACTCCTACGAGCAGTACTTC
.	.	TRBJ2-7	TRBV3-1/TRBV3-2	CASSQGSRGAYEQYF	TGTGCCAGCAGCCAAGGAAGCAGGGGGGCCTACGAGCAGTACTTC
TRBD1	.	TRBJ2-1	TRBV7-8	CASSLRTGAGEQFF	TGTGCCAGCAGCTTAAGGACAGGGGCCGGGGAGCAGTTCTTC
.	.	TRBJ1-2	TRBV4-1	CASSQLRSGNYGYTF	TGCGCCAGCAGCCAACTGAGGTCAGGGAACTATGGCTACACCTTC
TRBD1	.	TRBJ2-1	TRBV25-1	CASSEPGTGSIGEQFF	TGTGCCAGCAGTGAACCCGGGACAGGGTCAATCGGTGAGCAGTTCTTC
.	.	TRBJ2-7	TRBV19	CASSKTGTPGYEQYF	TGTGCCAGTAGTAAGACCGGGACCCCTGGCTACGAGCAGTACTTC
TRBD1	.	TRBJ2-6	TRBV2	CASSESGQRNSGANVLTF	TGTGCCAGCAGTGAATCGGGACAGCGAAACTCTGGGGCCAACGTCCTGACTTTC
TRBD1	once	TRBJ2-1	TRBV18	CASSSTGDGEQFF	TGTGCCAGCTCATCGACAGGGGACGGTGAGCAGTTCTTC
TRBD2	.	TRBJ2-3	TRBV2	CASGRGSSTDTQYF	TGTGCCAGCGGGCGGGGGTCCAGCACAGATACGCAGTATTTT
.	.	TRBJ1-1	TRBV25-1	CASSEWQGNPRLNTEAFF	TGTGCCAGCAGTGAATGGCAGGGGAACCCTCGACTGAACACTGAAGCTTTCTTT
TRBD1	.	TRBJ2-3	TRBV5-6	CASSPRGRGTDTQYF	TGTGCCAGCAGCCCCAGGGGGCGAGGGACAGATACGCAGTATTTT
.	.	TRBJ2-1	TRBV7-9	CARGGRGSSYNEQFF	TGTGCGAGAGGTGGGCGGGGTTCCTCCTACAATGAGCAGTTCTTC
TRBD1	.	TRBJ1-3	TRBV4-2	CASSPLQGDGGNTIYF	TGTGCCAGCAGCCCCCTCCAGGGGGACGGTGGAAACACCATATATTTT
.	.	TRBJ1-2	TRBV11-1	CASSEASRDGYTF	TGTGCCAGCAGCGAGGCTTCACGCGATGGCTACACCTTC
.	.	TRBJ2-1	TRBV19	CASSMQQPKRNEQFF	TGTGCCAGTAGTATGCAACAGCCTAAACGTAATGAGCAGTTCTTC
.	few	TRBJ1-1	TRBV10-3	CAISAGGASNTEAFF	TGTGCCATCAGTGCCGGAGGGGCGTCGAACACTGAAGCTTTCTTT
.	once	TRBJ1-4	TRBV3-1/TRBV3-2	CASSYGTGATNEKLFF	TGTGCCAGCAGCTATGGGACGGGGGCAACTAATGAAAAACTGTTTTTT
TRBD1	.	TRBJ2-4	TRBV10-3	CAISATGGGMAKNIQYF	TGTGCCATCAGTGCTACAGGGGGCGGGATGGCCAAAAACATTCAGTACTTC
.	.	TRBJ2-3	TRBV5-1	CASSLVAGGNTDTQYF	TGCGCCAGCAGCTTGGTGGCGGGCGGCAACACAGATACGCAGTATTTT
.	.	TRBJ1-2	TRBV20-1	CSASTNNYGYTF	TGCAGTGCTAGTACAAATAACTATGGCTACACCTTC
TRBD2	.	TRBJ2-2	TRBV25-1	CASSTLAGGTGELFF	TGTGCCAGCAGTACCCTAGCGGGGGGGACCGGGGAGCTGTTTTTT
TRBD2	.	TRBJ2-1	TRBV7-7	CASSLALAGAGNEQFF	TGTGCCAGCAGCTTAGCCCTAGCTGGAGCGGGGAATGAGCAGTTCTTC
.	.	TRBJ2-6	TRBV28	CASSPASGANVLTF	TGTGCCAGCAGTCCAGCCTCTGGGGCCAACGTCCTGACTTTC
.	.	TRBJ1-1	TRBV29-1	CSASSGGGDTEAFF	TGCAGCGCCTCATCGGGGGGGGGAGACACTGAAGCTTTCTTT
.	.	TRBJ2-7	TRBV25-1	CASSVRDGDYEQYF	TGTGCCAGCAGTGTTCGGGACGGAGACTACGAGCAGTACTTC
TRBD1	.	TRBJ1-4	TRBV13	CASSLRQGGEKLFF	TGTGCCAGCAGCCTGAGACAGGGGGGCGAAAAACTGTTTTTT